The next 8 T cell receptor beta chains were all read from a single sample in a study of low-dose radiotherapy and immunotherapy resistance in tumors. Primers used for first-strand cDNA, a TRAV- and TRBV-specific set, covered both alpha and beta chains. Using a constant-region primer together with a V-primer adapter, TCRs were subjected to roughly 18 PCR cycles of amplification. TCRdb processed the reads anew with MiXCR; each CDR3 protein has one entry. The sample lists 70,000 to 95,000 distinct CDR3 sequences; around 17% were seen once. Time point meaning: before trial treatment. Sample: PBMCs, taken before treatment. Receptor source: a male donor with prostate cancer.

There are many counts of this clonotype. V gene TRBV18 combines with J gene TRBJ1-2; maybe TRBD1 (5 bases). Germline CDR1 and CDR2: KGHSH and LQKENI. This CDR3 has 13 residues. Trimming cost V 6 bases and J 1 base, with 9 bases left between them. CDR3 nucleotides: TGTGCCAGCTCCCAGGGTGGTAACTATGGCTACACCTTC. The encoded protein is CASSQGGNYGYTF.

The rearrangement links TRBV12-3 or TRBV12-4 to TRBJ2-7, with D perhaps TRBD1 (6 bases). With 6 bases removed from V and 2 bases from J, the gap between germline ends came to 8 bases. The CDR3 sequence is 12 residues long. The CDR3 here is CASRQGPYEQYF. The CDR3 DNA sequence: TGTGCCAGCAGACAGGGCCCCTACGAGCAGTACTTC.

This clonotype showed up many times. The chain links TRBV15 to TRBJ2-5; the match to TRBD1 covers 8 bases. V was pared by 5 bases and J by 7 bases, with 9 bases of the junction left unmatched. Per germline, CDR1 LNHNV and CDR2 YYDKDF (reference sequence). The CDR3 has 14 residues. CDR3 loop: CATSSRTGPATQYF. Written as DNA, the CDR3 is TGTGCCACCAGCTCCCGGACAGGGCCCGCGACCCAGTACTTC.

This clonotype was counted at least ten times. This chain connects TRBV11-2 to TRBJ2-2, with D possibly TRBD1 on 6 matching bases. This CDR3 region has 14 residues. The V end was cut by 3 bases, the J end by 5 bases, with 10 bases between. Germline V gives CDR1 SGHAT, CDR2 FQNNGV. CDR3 in amino acids: CASSFTQGTGELFF. The CDR3 DNA reads as TGTGCCAGCAGCTTTACCCAGGGGACCGGGGAGCTGTTTTTT.

This clonotype occurred many times. V gene TRBV5-1 combines with J gene TRBJ2-7; D perhaps matches TRBD1 (5 bases). V was pared by 6 bases and J by 2 bases, with 15 bases between. CDR1 is SGHRS, CDR2 YFSETQ, per germline. The CDR3 is 14 amino acids. Here the CDR3 reads CASKTSVQAYEQYF. CDR3 sequence (DNA): TGCGCCAGCAAGACATCAGTACAGGCCTACGAGCAGTACTTC.

Ten or more counts support this clonotype. The chain has TRBV7-9 and TRBJ2-1; D is unclear. Germline V gene lookup returns CDR1 SEHNR and CDR2 FQNEAQ (reference sequence). The CDR3 runs to 13 residues. Trimming left V 11 bases short and J 3 bases short, with 14 bases between. This chain's CDR3 is CAGGGVGYNEQFF. The CDR3 nucleotides are TGTGCCGGCGGTGGGGTCGGCTACAATGAGCAGTTCTTC.

V gene TRBV10-3 combines with J gene TRBJ2-7, with 10 positions matching TRBD2. CDR3 length: 13 amino acids. CDR1 ENHRY and CDR2 SYGVKD come from the germline V gene. The V gene end was trimmed by 6 bases and the J gene end by 4 bases; junction bases not matched to a gene: 3. The CDR3: CAISLAGEYEQYF. The CDR3 bases are TGTGCCATCAGCCTAGCGGGGGAATACGAGCAGTACTTC.

V is TRBV5-1 and J is TRBJ1-1; no clear D gene. This CDR3 spans 16 amino acids. Germline CDR1 and CDR2: SGHRS and YFSETQ. Trimming pared 0 bases from V and 1 base from J, leaving 13 bases between. Written as DNA, the CDR3 is TGCGCCAGCAGCTTGGCAATGGACGAACCGAACACTGAAGCTTTCTTT. Translation: CASSLAMDEPNTEAFF.